The 14 T cell receptor beta chains below were found in one sample sequenced in a study of shared clonotypes between healthy human individuals. Profiled with immunoSEQ multiplex PCR; TCRdb holds only in-frame clones, not every one. The sample yields 650,000 to 800,000 clones, around 77% seen once. Material: memory CD4+ T cells sorted from blood. As for subset: CD45RA-negative fraction. The receptors were sampled from a woman in her twenties or thirties in good health.

The chain uses TRBV6-1 and TRBJ2-3; D is possibly TRBD2 (6 bases). CDR1 is MNHNS, CDR2 SASEGT, per germline. V was shortened by 6 bases and J by 2 bases, with 9 bases between the two germline ends. This CDR3 region has 13 residues. The CDR3 reads CASRTSPTDTQYF. CDR3 nucleotide sequence: TGTGCCAGCAGAACTAGCCCCACAGATACGCAGTATTTT.

V usage is TRBV6-5 and J usage is TRBJ2-5; D remains ambiguous. The CDR3 is 14 residues long. Looked up from germline, CDR1 is MNHEY and CDR2 is SVGAGI. V lost 4 bases, J lost 0 bases, and 9 bases lay in between. The CDR3: CASSSGRDQETQYF. The CDR3 DNA is TGTGCCAGCAGTTCCGGGCGAGACCAAGAGACCCAGTACTTC.

With respect to this clone: A read error may account for a junction end that differs from germline. The CDR3 reads CASSSTPGTPHF. DNA of the CDR3: TGTGCCAGCAGCTCAACTCCCGGGACGCCCCATTTC. The chain uses TRBV7-2 and TRBJ2-7; D tentatively reads TRBD1 or TRBD2 (5 bases each). The germline V gene has CDR1 SGHTA and CDR2 FQGNSA. The CDR3 is made up of 12 amino acids.

The chain has TRBV11-2 and TRBJ2-2, with no clear D. The germline gives CDR1 SGHAT, CDR2 FQNNGV. The CDR3 is 15 amino acids. V lost 1 base and J lost 6, with 12 bases in between. The CDR3, as DNA: TGTGCCAGCAGCTTAGCCGGAGTCGTGGCCGGGGAGCTGTTTTTT. Translation: CASSLAGVVAGELFF.

The chain is built from TRBV5-8 and TRBJ2-4, with 14 bases fitting TRBD2. CDR1 SGHTS and CDR2 YDEGEE come from the germline V gene. V lost 4 bases, J lost 4 bases, and 7 bases stayed unmatched. This CDR3 is built from 17 residues. CDR3 bases: TGTGCCAGCAGCCAAACTTGGACTAGCGGGGGGAAAAACATTCAGTACTTC. It translates to CASSQTWTSGGKNIQYF.

Details on this clone: Other nucleotide sequences in the sample specify the same CDR3. V usage is TRBV18 and J usage is TRBJ1-1; possible D gene TRBD1, 5 bases. The CDR3 loop spans 13 amino acids. The germline CDR1 and CDR2 sequences are KGHSH and LQKENI. Trimming took 6 bases from V and 8 from J, leaving 16 bases between them. This chain's CDR3 is CASSPDGQGEAFF. CDR3 DNA: TGTGCCAGCTCTCCGGACGGACAAGGGGAAGCTTTCTTT.

This clone appeared many times. This chain uses TRBV21-1 with TRBJ1-4. TRBV21-1 is a recognized pseudogene. The CDR3 has 16 amino acids. CDR3 bases: TGTGCCAGCAGCAAACCGCACCGTGCAACTAATGAAAAACTGTTTTTT. Translation: CASSKPHRATNEKLFF.

Remarks on this clone: The identical CDR3 is also encoded by other nucleotide sequences in the sample. This chain uses TRBV6-1 with TRBJ1-2; D is perhaps TRBD1 (6 bases). This CDR3 spans 15 amino acids. Trimming stripped 0 bases from V and 2 bases from J, with 10 bases between. From germline, CDR1 is MNHNS and CDR2 SASEGT. The CDR3 coding sequence is TGTGCCAGCAGTGAAGCGCCTCAGGGGAACTATGGCTACACCTTC. This gives the protein CASSEAPQGNYGYTF.

This chain links TRBV7-9 with TRBJ1-2; possibly TRBD1 for D (6 bases). Germline V gene data show CDR1 as SEHNR and CDR2 as FQNEAQ (reference sequence). Trimming removed 3 bases from V and 8 bases from J, with 16 bases in between. CDR3 length: 14 residues. The CDR3 nucleotides are TGTGCCAGCAGCTTGACGGACAGCCTTGGGGGCTACACCTTC. The encoded protein is CASSLTDSLGGYTF.

The chain links TRBV28 to TRBJ2-1, with 10 bases matching TRBD2. The CDR3 contains 15 residues. The J segment lost 6 bases and the V segment lost 7 bases, leaving 9 bases of the junction unmatched. Germline CDR1 and CDR2: MDHEN and SYDVKM. The CDR3 region is CASTEIAGGFNEQFF. The CDR3 DNA reads as TGTGCCAGCACCGAAATAGCGGGAGGCTTCAATGAGCAGTTCTTC. Filled out from reference TRBV28 and TRBJ2-1, the complete variable domain reads DVKVTQSSRYLVKRTGEKVFLECVQDMDHENMFWYRQDPGLGLRLIYFSYDVKMKEKGDIPEGYSVSREKKERFSLILESASTNQTSMYLCASTEIAGGFNEQFFGPGTRLTVL.

The J gene is TRBJ2-3, the V gene TRBV7-9; either TRBD1 or TRBD2 may fit D (5 bases each). Trimming removed 2 bases from V and 4 bases from J, with 19 bases in between. Germline-derived CDR1 and CDR2 are SEHNR and FQNEAQ (reference sequence). This CDR3 is 17 amino acids long. CDR3 in DNA: TGTGCCAGCAGCTTACGTTTCGCGGTCATGGGGGCAGATACGCAGTATTTT. Amino acids: CASSLRFAVMGADTQYF.

The chain uses TRBV18 and TRBJ2-7; a possible D gene is TRBD2 (6 bases). The V and J ends lost 0 bases and 6 bases respectively, with 24 bases between them. CDR3 size: 18 residues. Germline V gene data show CDR1 as KGHSH and CDR2 as LQKENI. CDR3 in amino acids: CASSPPGLPSTLLGEQYF. The CDR3 coding sequence is TGTGCCAGCTCACCACCGGGACTCCCCTCAACTCTTCTAGGCGAGCAGTACTTC.

The chain recombines TRBV19 with TRBJ2-1, with unresolved D. The CDR3 extends over 13 amino acids. The V end lost 4 bases, the J end lost 9 bases, and 13 bases lay between the germline ends. Germline CDR1 reads LNHDA; CDR2 reads SQIVND (reference sequence). The CDR3 DNA sequence: TGTGCCAGTAGTAAGATGGTAAATACTGAGCAGTTCTTC. This encodes CASSKMVNTEQFF.

Remarks on this clone: One base separates it from a far larger clone, so it is likely a read error. The same CDR3 can be traced to other DNA sequences in this sample. J is TRBJ2-1 and V is TRBV5-1; 10 positions agree with TRBD2. The CDR3 length is 15 residues. V trimming: 4 bases; J trimming: 3 bases; junction bases outside the gene matches: 4. Germline V lookup: CDR1 SGHRS, CDR2 YFSETQ. CDR3 loop: CASSVASGSYNEQFF. CDR3 bases: TGCGCCAGCAGCGTGGCTAGCGGGAGCTACAATGAGCAGTTCTTC.